Reported below is one T cell receptor (beta chain). With V trimmed by 5 bases and J by 2 bases, 2 bases remained unmatched. This CDR3 comprises 15 residues. The data originate from a study of T cells in Graves' hyperthyroidism and ophthalmopathy. TCR beta CDR3 regions were amplified from RNA transcripts. During a first-round RT-PCR of the TCR CDR3, the HTBI primer set was used. Via MiXCR, TCRdb re-called the multiplex PCR reads, giving one row per CDR3 protein. The table includes some 460,000 distinct CDR3 sequences, around 16% detected once. This clonotype originated in a woman younger than 35 with Graves' hyperthyroidism. The chain has TRBV12-3 or TRBV12-4 and TRBJ1-5; 11 positions match TRBD1. What was sequenced was blood. The CDR3 spells CASSTGQGGNQPQHF. DNA for the CDR3: TGTGCCAGCAGTACGGGACAGGGGGGCAATCAGCCCCAGCATTTT.